This note documents a single TCR beta chain sequence. Germline V gives CDR1 SGHAT, CDR2 FQNNGV. J lost 3 bases, V lost 5 bases, and 6 bases had no gene match. The CDR3 has 14 residues. The data were taken from a study of shared clonotypes between healthy human individuals. Sequencing used immunoSEQ multiplex PCR; TCRdb keeps in-frame clones, though not all of them. The data contain 650,000 to 700,000 clones, roughly 87% of them singletons. The chain joins TRBV11-2 to TRBJ2-7, with 8 bases lining up with TRBD2. This TCR derives from a man aged 18 to 29 in good health. Some clones in this sample may be carry-over from other donors' samples. Material: memory CD8+ T cells from PBMCs. Stated subset: CD45RO+ cells pooled with CCR7-negative TemRA cells. The CDR3 is CASSPGGGGYEQYF. CDR3 DNA: TGTGCCAGCAGCCCCGGGGGGGGTGGCTACGAGCAGTACTTC.